Sequencing of this T cell receptor beta chain was carried out in a study of T cells in Graves' hyperthyroidism and ophthalmopathy. Clinical symptoms, serum thyroxine, TRAb, thyroid ultrasound and orbital computed tomography informed diagnoses. RNA transcripts were the template for amplifying TCR beta CDR3 regions. Using the HTBI primer set, a first-round RT-PCR was run on the TCR CDR3. A single record per CDR3 protein comes from TCRdb applying MiXCR to the multiplex PCR reads. The sample records about 500,000 distinct CDR3 sequences, about 16% being singletons. CDR1 and CDR2 from the germline V gene are LNHDA and SQIVND (reference sequence). Trimming cost V 2 bases and J 7 bases, with 11 bases left between them. This CDR3 is built from 14 residues.

The sequence came from a woman aged 25-40 years with Graves' ophthalmopathy. The gene calls are TRBV19 and TRBJ1-4; D is possibly TRBD1 (5 bases). What was sequenced was blood. The DNA for the CDR3 is TGTGCCAGTAGTATAAATCGGGACGGTGAAAAACTGTTTTTT. Translation gives CASSINRDGEKLFF.